What follows describes a single TCR beta chain. Antigen: not known. The repertoire was sequenced with immunoSEQ multiplex PCR; TCRdb's copy has only in-frame clones and lacks some. This sample has 71,000 or so clones; approximately 95% occur once, and the top ten carry less than 2.5%. The CDR3 has 15 residues. The germline V gene encodes CDR1 SGHAT and CDR2 FQNNGV. Trimming cost V 3 bases and J 4 bases; bases outside gene matches: 6. The data stem from a study of cytomegalovirus exposure and HLA in healthy donors. General study findings and limits: A few chains tied to CMV proved CMV antigen-specific in vitro.

This receptor was obtained from a woman in her late teens or twenties in good health and CMV-seronegative. The chain couples TRBV11-2 to TRBJ1-3; TRBD1 matches at 7 bases. The sample was PBMCs. The CDR3 DNA follows: TGTGCCAGCAGCTTTGAGGGGGCTGTAGGAAACACCATATATTTT. It codes for CASSFEGAVGNTIYF.